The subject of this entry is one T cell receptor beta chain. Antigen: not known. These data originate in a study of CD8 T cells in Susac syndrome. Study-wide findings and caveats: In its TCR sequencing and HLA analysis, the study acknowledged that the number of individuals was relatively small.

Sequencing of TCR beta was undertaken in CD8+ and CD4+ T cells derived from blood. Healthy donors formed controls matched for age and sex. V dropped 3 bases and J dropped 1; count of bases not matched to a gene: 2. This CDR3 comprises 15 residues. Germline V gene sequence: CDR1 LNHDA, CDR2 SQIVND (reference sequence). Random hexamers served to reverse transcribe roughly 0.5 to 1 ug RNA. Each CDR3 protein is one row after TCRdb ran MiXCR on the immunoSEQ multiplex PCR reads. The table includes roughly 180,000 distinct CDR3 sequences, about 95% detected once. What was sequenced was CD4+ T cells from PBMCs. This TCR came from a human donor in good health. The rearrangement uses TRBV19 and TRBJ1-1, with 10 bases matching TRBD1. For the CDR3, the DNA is TGTGCCAGTAGTATGGACAGGGGGACGAACACTGAAGCTTTCTTT. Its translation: CASSMDRGTNTEAFF.